Sequencing of this T cell receptor (beta chain) was carried out in a study of T cells in Graves' hyperthyroidism and ophthalmopathy (dated by TCRdb to about 2019). Some background on the complete study: Peripheral blood was sampled at the time of initial diagnosis, prior to any treatment. To identify distinguishing TCR V-J signatures, a discovery cohort of 100 or so patients was used, comprising roughly 45 with Graves' ophthalmopathy and some 60 with stable Graves' hyperthyroidism. An independent validation cohort of fewer than 20 hyperthyroidism patients and about 15 patients who later progressed to ophthalmopathy tested prospective prediction of ophthalmopathy. The 85 to 100 discovery patients were divided at random into training and test sets in a 7:3 ratio. In addition, the study compared T-cell repertoires in thyroid tissue and in blood from several Graves' hyperthyroidism patients. After sampling, hyperthyroidism patients received methimazole starting at 30 mg daily, and ophthalmopathy patients received high-dose intravenous methylprednisolone. TCR Vbeta CDR3 sequencing of 135 peripheral blood samples (approximately 44 ophthalmopathy, 75 to 80 hyperthyroidism and some 17 progressor patients) is reported in the paper.

A remark on this clonotype: The antigen it binds to is not known. No base qualities exist here, and no much larger clone lies one base off it.

Overall study outcomes, separate from this receptor: A model built on a 13 V-J signature distinguished ophthalmopathy from stable hyperthyroidism, reaching about 88% sensitivity and about 81% specificity in cross-validation and 80%/75% in testing. In validation, the model predicted progression to ophthalmopathy a median of approximately 6.3 months before onset, with approximately 68% sensitivity and about 75% specificity. No statistical method was used to set the sample size in advance, and investigators knew the group allocation. Most expanded thyroid clonotypes (frequency above 0.001) were also detected in blood, a finding suggesting that blood repertoires may reflect thyroid immune responses.

Ophthalmopathy patients had moderately to severely active disease, with a Clinical Activity Score of 3 or more, a NOSPECS grade of 4 or more, and a disease duration of less than 3 months. Patients with uncontrolled infections, other autoimmune diseases, pregnancy or lactation were excluded. Diagnoses were based on clinical symptoms, serum thyroxine and TRAb, thyroid ultrasound and orbital computed tomography. PBMCs were isolated from more than 9 ml of fresh peripheral blood by Ficoll-Paque density gradient centrifugation. Trizol reagent was used to extract total RNA, and RNA quality was then checked on an Agilent 2100 Bioanalyzer. The TCR beta CDR3 regions were amplified from the RNA transcripts. A first-round RT-PCR of the TCR CDR3 used the HTBI primer set with the Qiagen OneStep RT-PCR kit. The libraries were constructed in a second round of multiplex PCR and then size-selected and purified. The libraries were sequenced on an Illumina HiSeq2000 using paired-end 100 bp reads. From the authors' description of their analysis: Raw data were processed with SOAPnuke, discarding reads with adapters, uncalled bases, mean Phred below 15, or no exact constant-primer or identifier match. High-quality paired reads were merged with COPE v1.2.5, and unique nucleotide sequences were defined as clonotypes. Clonotypes were aligned to IMGT TRBV, TRBD and TRBJ reference segments using MiTCR v1.1. The analysis included only V-J combinations with a frequency above 0.0001, which together covered around 99% of the repertoires. The TCS score was defined as the ratio of F50 (clonal expansion) to E x V (chaos), calculated using BLOSUM62-based TCRdist between CDR3 peptides within each V-J. Welch's t-statistics and random forest reduced 514 V-J features to about 13, which were used in a naive Bayes classifier (R e1071). TCRdb handled the public reads itself, with Q25 trimming in fastp and clone calling in MiXCR, and kept productive beta chains. Each entry merges the rows of one CDR3 protein and shows their most common DNA and genes. The V and J calls reflect TCRdb's pipeline rather than the authors' work. Here the sample has 250,000 to 400,000 distinct CDR3 sequences; roughly an eighth occur a single time. The top ten constitute 34% of the sample.

CDR1 and CDR2, looked up from the germline V gene, are KGHSH and LQKENI. The junction carries 9 bases between V and J, which are trimmed by 0 bases and 9 bases respectively. Inclusive of the bounding cysteine and phenylalanine, the CDR3 is 14 residues long. Of the read, only the CDR3 DNA is kept; its 42 bases are in frame from base 1. Here the chain combines TRBV18 and TRBJ1-6, with the D gene too uncertain to name. Sequencing was done on a sample of blood. The clonotype originates from a woman in her forties with Graves' ophthalmopathy. The nucleotide sequence reads as follows: TGTGCCAGCTCACCACCGCACGGGTCTTCACCCCTCCACTTT. This codes for CASSPPHGSSPLHF.